This T cell receptor beta chain was obtained from a study of T-cell memory formation after mild COVID-19. Background on the study: Largely, the TCR clusters proved donor specific. Whole-study results and caveats: Pre-infection memory carried some responding clones, suggesting that cross-reactive memory joined. Among clones contracting day 15 to 85, CD4/CD8 was balanced, whereas later expanders leaned CD4+. CD4+ contracting clones were found mainly in CM and EM, and CD8+ ones in EMRA.

MiXCR, applied by TCRdb to the 5' RACE reads, yields one record per CDR3 protein. Of approximately 180,000 distinct CDR3 sequences in the sample, 16% were seen once. Worth noting for this clonotype: Antigen: not known.

CDR1 is SGHTA and CDR2 is FQGNSA in the germline V gene. With 5 bases removed from V and 2 bases from J, the gap between germline ends came to 12 bases. There are 14 residues in the CDR3. This chain connects TRBV7-2 to TRBJ2-5, with D tentatively TRBD2 (6 bases). The TCR originated in an adult woman who had mild COVID-19 (a few samples of this study predate the infection). Cell type and time point are not known. Sample: PBMCs or a T cell subset sorted from them (not recorded which). The CDR3 loop is CASSQSGEQETQYF. The CDR3 DNA follows: TGTGCCAGCAGCCAATCGGGAGAACAAGAGACCCAGTACTTC.